This T cell receptor beta chain was recorded in a study of T cell repertoires and leukemia-associated antigens (dated by TCRdb to about 2019). Notes on the research overall: Per sample, about 5.1 to 7 million read pairs and about 3.3 to 5.0 million effective reads were obtained, for roughly 16 million effective reads in total. In vitro peptide stimulation of healthy T cells was used with the aim of identifying the antigen recognized by a TCR Vbeta21 clone previously found in CML patients. The study at large found these results: Across the four groups, there were no significant differences in the numbers of Vbeta genes (approximately 60), Jbeta genes (roughly 15), VDJ rearrangements, or unique CDR3s. Direct testing of the expanded clones' antigen specificity and function was not done, and further investigation was required.

Reading the germline V gene gives CDR1 KGHDR and CDR2 SFDVKD. The CDR3 numbers 16 residues from cysteine through phenylalanine. Only the CDR3 portion is preserved as DNA: 48 bases, with reading frame beginning at the first base. V is pruned by 3 bases and J by 6 bases, leaving 8 bases of the junction without a gene match. CD3+ T cells were first rested overnight at roughly 2.5 million cells/mL in RPMI 1640 without fetal bovine serum. MACS immunomagnetic beads were used, per the manufacturer's instructions, to isolate CD3+ T cells from PBMCs. A remark on this clonotype: Its antigen is unknown. Per-base quality was not reported, and no clone a single base away is much larger than it.

Total RNA was extracted from the cultured T cells with TRIzol reagent. TCRbeta libraries were amplified from RNA using 5' rapid amplification of cDNA ends (5'RACE). Library concentration and integrity were checked with Qubit, an Agilent instrument, and quantitative PCR before sequencing. Qualified libraries were sequenced on Illumina HiSeq or MiSeq by a commercial service provider. Under the source paper's analysis protocol: TCR sequences in each sample were identified using MiXCR version 1.8.2. For a clone to count as qualified, its CDR3 had to be longer than four amino acids, its nucleotide length had to be in-frame, and the clone could not contain a stop codon. An effective read was defined as a read containing the complete CDR3 structure. RT-PCR with 24 Vbeta primers, GeneScan spectratyping, and Sanger sequencing were used to validate expanded clones. TCRdb reanalyzed the raw reads on its own, using fastp at Q25 for trimming and MiXCR for clone calling, and kept in-frame beta chains. CDR3 protein sequences are deduplicated, and each keeps its most common genes and DNA. In this record, the V and J calls reflect TCRdb's handling and not the investigators' own analysis. Recorded for this sample are 10,000 to 15,000 distinct CDR3 sequences; more than 40% of them occurred a single time. Of the sample, 33% falls within the top ten clones.

The sample was CD3+ T cells sorted from blood and cultured. Recombination linked TRBV24-1 to TRBJ2-4; a stretch of 9 junction bases matches TRBD1. The origin of this receptor is a female donor in good health. The CDR3: CATSDNAGTGLNIQYF. The DNA reads TGTGCCACCAGTGATAATGCCGGGACAGGGCTAAACATTCAGTACTTC.